The 3 T cell receptor beta chains below all came from one sample that was sequenced in a study of cytomegalovirus exposure and HLA in healthy donors. A multiplex PCR was run with 60 Vbeta primers and 13 Jbeta primers. Using immunoSEQ multiplex PCR, the repertoire was profiled, and TCRdb retains in-frame clones only, with some absent. There are 100,000 to 150,000 clones in the sample; roughly 85% occur only once, and 1.2% lies in the top ten. The sample was PBMCs. These receptors were obtained from a boy younger than 18 in good health and CMV-seronegative.

The V and J genes are TRBV7-8 and TRBJ2-3; 9 positions match TRBD2. Germline CDR1 SGHVS, CDR2 FQNEAQ. This CDR3 has 15 residues. Germline trimming cut 3 bases from V and 4 bases from J; bases unmatched to any gene: 5. CDR3 sequence: CASSFSGSSSDTQYF. CDR3 DNA: TGTGCCAGCAGCTTTAGCGGGAGTTCATCAGATACGCAGTATTTT.

The V call is TRBV2, the J call TRBJ2-5; perhaps TRBD2 as D (5 bases). Trimming shortened V by 9 bases and J by 2 bases, and 13 bases separated the two germline ends. The CDR3 loop spans 13 amino acids. Germline V gene lookup returns CDR1 SNHLY and CDR2 FYNNEI. CDR3 coding DNA: TGTGCCAGTACGGGAACTTTACAAGAGACCCAGTACTTC. It encodes CASTGTLQETQYF.

The gene calls are TRBV5-6 and TRBJ2-7; 7 bases are a match to TRBD1. The CDR3 has 14 amino acids. In germline, CDR1 is SGHDT, CDR2 YYEEEE. V shed 0 bases, J shed 2 bases, and the junction held 2 bases outside the gene matches. The CDR3 loop is CASSLGGTAYEQYF. Here the CDR3 DNA reads TGTGCCAGCAGCTTGGGAGGGACAGCCTACGAGCAGTACTTC.